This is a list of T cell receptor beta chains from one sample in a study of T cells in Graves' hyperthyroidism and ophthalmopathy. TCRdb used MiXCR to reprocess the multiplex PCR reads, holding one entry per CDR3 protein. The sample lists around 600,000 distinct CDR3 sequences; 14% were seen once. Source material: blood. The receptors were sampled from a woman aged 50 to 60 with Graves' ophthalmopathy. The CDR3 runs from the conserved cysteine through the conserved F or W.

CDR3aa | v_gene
CASSRRTNNQPQHF | TRBV7-8
CASRSTSSYEQYF | TRBV7-9
CASSETGPEQFF | TRBV6-1
CASSFGFTWGTDNEKLFF | TRBV5-8
CASSLDGTTQETQYF | TRBV7-2
CASSLAPRAGGITEAFF | TRBV5-1
CASRRDYSNQPQHF | TRBV19
CASGEAGPYEQYF | TRBV6-1
CASSPLGGRVVQPQHF | TRBV27
CASSLAVVLGNTEAFF | TRBV7-2
CASSGRFSYNEQFF | TRBV6-1
CASRTGTVNEKLFF | TRBV6-2/TRBV6-3
CSVGDRRYNEQFF | TRBV29-1
CASSETYRGNEQFF | TRBV2
CASSAARSGYTF | TRBV6-1
CASSLTGLAASTDTQYF | TRBV7-3
CATSRVFRGMNTEAFF | TRBV15
CASSSVGTEHHTGELFF | TRBV6-2/TRBV6-3
CASRVLGQNTEAFF | TRBV11-2
CASSLAPGQPNRQETQYF | TRBV12-3/TRBV12-4
CASSPTSGRAVGQFF | TRBV3-1
CASSGLESSLATNEKLFF | TRBV19
CASISTGRNTEAFF | TRBV6-1
CASSLERGDSTDTQYF | TRBV5-1
CASSLFQQNTEAFF | TRBV5-1
CSARGFGYEQYF | TRBV20-1
CASIQGMNTEAFF | TRBV2
CSARSWVTSVQPQHF | TRBV20-1
CASSAAGLAAYNEQFF | TRBV28
CASRRQGATANEQFF | TRBV2
CASSRRDRGGSGANVLTF | TRBV27
CASSHGLAGQETQYF | TRBV6-1
CASSPRSQETQYF | TRBV18
CASSFRTINYGYTF | TRBV28
CSAGPDNSNYGYTF | TRBV20-1
CAWSVPSGGTDTQYF | TRBV30
CASSRLAGAVDNEQFF | TRBV6-1
CASSLAEGVNEQFF | TRBV28
CASSDRLRDSPNTGELFF | TRBV7-9
CASSARDSTPQTQYF | TRBV9
CASSLEVQRGTDTQYF | TRBV11-3
CASSLDILTMDGYTF | TRBV7-9
CASRTGTGYEKLFF | TRBV3-1
CASSLRVGGSLPDEQFF | TRBV11-3
CASSKQGTYEAFF | TRBV6-2/TRBV6-3
CASSLTGTGTYEQYF | TRBV5-1